Included here is one T cell receptor beta chain sequence, with context. Antigen unknown. Repertoires were generated with immunoSEQ multiplex PCR, while TCRdb's copy carries only in-frame clones and drops some. The data show approximately 74,000 clones, about 78% seen once. This CDR3 is 16 amino acids long. With 0 bases clipped from V and 2 bases from J, the junction kept 6 bases outside the gene matches. The germline V gene has CDR1 SGHDN and CDR2 FVKESK. Single viable CD3+CD4+CD8-CD45RO+ cells were sorted as the memory CD4+ T cells. The record originates from a study of memory CD4+ T cells and cytomegalovirus serostatus. Whole-study context: This sample comes from healthy Belgian adults, 8 to 10 CMV seropositive, some 22 seronegative. Study-level results: The CMV-associated TCR signature appears largely within the CD4+ memory repertoire.

The chain recombines TRBV14 with TRBJ2-7; 8 nucleotides line up with TRBD2. The sample consisted of memory CD4+ T cells from blood. This TCR derives from an adult in good health and CMV-seropositive. CDR3 DNA sequence: TGTGCCAGCAGCCAAGATTACCGGGAGGGCCCCTACGAGCAGTACTTC. Protein product: CASSQDYREGPYEQYF.